The 19 T cell receptor beta chains listed next were all sequenced from one sample in a study of regulatory T cells in long-lasting Graves disease (dated by TCRdb to the early 2020s). The library was produced with multiplex PCR. For sequencing, an Illumina HiSeq 4000 was employed. To build TCR beta libraries, CDR3 regions were amplified by Arm-PCR using iRepertoire HTBI primers. TCRdb took the public reads, trimmed them with fastp at Q25, ran MiXCR for clone calling and kept in-frame beta chains. CDR3 protein duplicates are merged, each entry listing the most common genes and DNA. The sample table lists a few hundred thousand distinct CDR3 sequences, 15% of them with a count of one. Approximately 8% of the sample goes to the ten largest clones. What this sample's time point label stands for: newly diagnosed GD, antithyroid drugs for less than 3 months. For both TCR sequencing and RNA sequencing, RNA was extracted from PBMCs in TRIzol.

The data were also submitted as part of a second study, on T cells in Graves' hyperthyroidism and ophthalmopathy.

The sample here was peripheral blood mononuclear cells (PBMCs), taken at new diagnosis, from a patient treated with antithyroid drugs. All receptors come from a woman aged 40-49 years with Graves disease. Donor details come from another sample of the same person, matched by shared clones.

A single count supports this clonotype. A far more abundant clone sits one base away, making this likely a read error. The chain uses TRBV5-5 and TRBJ2-6; perhaps TRBD1 as D (5 bases). The germline V gene encodes CDR1 SGHKS and CDR2 YYEKEE (reference sequence). The CDR3 spans 14 residues. Here the CDR3 DNA reads TGCGCCAGCAGCCCCTTAGGGGCAACCAACGTCCTGACTTTC. Its translation is CASSPLGATNVLTF.

The V and J genes are TRBV6-5 and TRBJ2-7, with TRBD2 matching 14 bases. The CDR3 contains 17 residues. The germline V gene encodes CDR1 MNHEY and CDR2 SVGAGI. Trimming took 2 bases from V and 2 from J; bases not matched to a gene: 5. The CDR3 sequence: CASSYGGTSGRTYEQYF. The CDR3 bases are TGTGCCAGCAGTTACGGCGGGACTAGCGGGAGAACCTACGAGCAGTACTTC.

The chain uses TRBV15 and TRBJ1-2; 8 bases match TRBD1. Unmatched junction bases numbered 7, after V lost 5 bases and J lost 2 bases. Germline values: CDR1 LNHNV, CDR2 YYDKDF (reference sequence). The CDR3 has 15 amino acids. Written as DNA, the CDR3 is TGTGCCACCAGCTCCTCTGGACAGGGAAACTATGGCTACACCTTC. This encodes CATSSSGQGNYGYTF.

This clonotype was observed at least ten times. V is TRBV7-2 and J is TRBJ2-3; 7 nucleotides agree with TRBD2. Germline V gives CDR1 SGHTA, CDR2 FQGNSA. The CDR3 has 14 residues. With 0 bases clipped from V and 6 bases from J, the junction kept 3 bases outside the gene matches. In nucleotides, the CDR3 is TGTGCCAGCAGCTTAGCAGGGCGGGGGGATACGCAGTATTTT. This sequence encodes CASSLAGRGDTQYF.

This clonotype was observed a handful of times. The rearrangement joins TRBV18 to TRBJ2-7; 7 bases match TRBD1. The germline gives CDR1 KGHSH, CDR2 LQKENI. The CDR3 spans 17 residues. V shed 2 bases, J shed 4 bases, and the junction held 14 bases outside the gene matches. The DNA of the CDR3 is TGTGCCAGCTCACCAGTTATTTTGGGACAGCTGGTTTACGAGCAGTACTTC. This codes for CASSPVILGQLVYEQYF.

The rearrangement joins TRBV19 to TRBJ2-1; D is uncertain. The CDR3 has 15 amino acids. Germline V gene sequence: CDR1 LNHDA, CDR2 SQIVND (reference sequence). V dropped 0 bases and J dropped 5 bases, with 11 bases sitting between them. This CDR3 reads CASSIDFGPDNEQFF. The CDR3, as DNA: TGTGCCAGTAGTATAGATTTCGGACCCGACAATGAGCAGTTCTTC.

CDR3 nucleotide sequence: TGTGCCAGTAGTATAGGACTAGCGGGAGTTTTAAATACGCAGTATTTT. Its protein product is CASSIGLAGVLNTQYF. This chain connects TRBV19 to TRBJ2-3; 12 bases are shared with TRBD2. The junction had 6 bases not matched to a gene; V was cut back by 1 base and J by 7 bases. The V gene's germline CDR1 is LNHDA and CDR2 SQIVND (reference sequence). The CDR3 totals 16 residues. The full variable domain, with the rest looked up from reference TRBV19 and TRBJ2-3, is DGGITQSPKYLFRKEGQNVTLSCEQNLNHDAMYWYRQDPGQGLRLIYYSQIVNDFQKGDIAEGYSVSREKKESFPLTVTSAQKNPTAFYLCASSIGLAGVLNTQYFGPGTRLTVL.

The chain carries TRBV20-1 and TRBJ1-6, with a possible D match to TRBD1 (5 bases). This CDR3 contains 13 residues. The V gene lost 5 bases and the J gene lost 9 bases, with 14 bases spanning the gap. Per the germline V gene, CDR1 is DFQATT and CDR2 is SNEGSKA (reference sequence). The CDR3 sequence is CSAEGPSGSPLHF. The CDR3 nucleotides are TGCAGTGCTGAGGGGCCTTCCGGTTCACCCCTCCACTTT.

This clonotype was detected a few times. Germline and junction disagree at one end, which may indicate a read error. The rearrangement links TRBV5-1 to TRBJ2-3; TRBD2 might be the D (5 bases). The CDR3 is 14 amino acids. Germline CDR1 reads SGHRS; CDR2 reads YFSETQ. CDR3 amino acids: CASSLNASPDTQYF. The CDR3 DNA follows: TGTGCCAGCAGCTTGAACGCTAGCCCAGATACGCAGTATTTT.

Only a few counts were recorded for this clonotype. The gene calls are TRBV20-1 and TRBJ2-1, with TRBD2 matching over 9 bases. The V gene end was trimmed by 1 base and the J gene end by 3 bases; junction bases not matched to a gene: 10. The germline V gene has CDR1 DFQATT and CDR2 SNEGSKA (reference sequence). This CDR3 is 17 amino acids long. CDR3: CSARARRTSVGYNEQFF. DNA for the CDR3: TGCAGTGCTAGAGCTCGAAGGACTAGCGTCGGCTACAATGAGCAGTTCTTC.

This clonotype occurred many times. The J gene is TRBJ1-1, the V gene TRBV14; 7 bases map to TRBD1. This CDR3 has 13 amino acids. Per germline, CDR1 SGHDN and CDR2 FVKESK. The junction had 5 bases not matched to a gene; V was cut back by 3 bases and J by 7 bases. The chain's CDR3 is CASSQLRDSEAFF. CDR3 DNA sequence: TGTGCCAGCAGCCAGCTCCGGGACAGTGAAGCTTTCTTT. Supplemented by reference TRBV14 and TRBJ1-1, the full variable domain reads EAGVTQFPSHSVIEKGQTVTLRCDPISGHDNLYWYRRVMGKEIKFLLHFVKESKQDESGMPNNRFLAERTGGTYSTLKVQPAELEDSGVYFCASSQLRDSEAFFGQGTRLTVV.

On this clonotype: A junction end diverges from the germline sequence, so it may reflect a read error. V is TRBV19 and J is TRBJ1-2, with D tentatively TRBD1 (5 bases). The germline gives CDR1 LNHDA, CDR2 SQIVND (reference sequence). This CDR3 has 12 amino acids. The CDR3 DNA sequence: TGTGCCAGTAGTGTAGACAGTCAAGGCTACACCTTC. It specifies CASSVDSQGYTF.

On this clonotype itself: One junction end does not reproduce the germline sequence, and a read error may be involved. The V gene is TRBV7-8, the J gene TRBJ1-3; perhaps TRBD1 as D (5 bases). Germline loops: CDR1 SGHVS, CDR2 FQNEAQ. The CDR3 has 13 residues. Written as DNA, the CDR3 is TGTGCCAGCAGGAGGGGCTCTGGAAACACCATACATTTT. Translated, it gives CASRRGSGNTIHF.

V and J are TRBV2 and TRBJ2-7; 15 nucleotides agree with TRBD2. The CDR3 loop spans 16 amino acids. The V gene end was trimmed by 7 bases and the J gene end by 2 bases; junction bases not matched to a gene: 6. Germline V CDR1 and CDR2: SNHLY, FYNNEI. Written as DNA, the CDR3 is TGTGCCAGCACCCGGACTAGCGGGAGGGGCGCCTACGAGCAGTACTTC. Its protein product is CASTRTSGRGAYEQYF.

This clonotype has at least ten counts. The chain has TRBV12-3 or TRBV12-4 and TRBJ1-1, with D unclear. This CDR3 is 16 amino acids long. V was trimmed by 8 bases and J by 0 bases, leaving 19 bases between them. DNA of the CDR3: TGTGCCAGCCGCAGTTTTTCCCAAGCTTTGAACACTGAAGCTTTCTTT. It is translated as CASRSFSQALNTEAFF.

This clonotype was seen a handful of times. This could be a read error, since a much larger clone is one nucleotide away. This chain uses TRBV11-3 with TRBJ1-3; D uncertain. The CDR3 has 15 residues. Germline CDR1 is SGHNT and CDR2 is YENEEA. V lost 1 base and J lost 0, with 7 bases in between. CDR3 DNA sequence: TGTGCCAGCAGCTTAGGGGAGATCTCTGGAAACACCATATATTTT. Translated: CASSLGEISGNTIYF.

The table lists this clonotype with many counts. DNA of the CDR3: TGTGCCAGTAGTCCAATTAGCGGGGGCTACAATGAGCAGTTCTTC. Amino acids: CASSPISGGYNEQFF. The J gene is TRBJ2-1, the V gene TRBV19; the match to TRBD2 covers 9 bases. CDR1 is LNHDA, CDR2 SQIVND, per germline (reference sequence). Germline trimming cut 5 bases from V and 3 bases from J; bases unmatched to any gene: 5. CDR3 length: 15 amino acids.

Comments on this clonotype: It may be a read error: a sequence one base away is much more abundant. The CDR3 spells CASSIDRGRADTQYF. The DNA of the CDR3 is TGTGCCAGTAGTATTGACAGGGGGCGCGCAGATACGCAGTATTTT. V is TRBV19 and J is TRBJ2-3, with 10 bases lining up with TRBD1. Germline assignment: CDR1 LNHDA and CDR2 SQIVND (reference sequence). The CDR3 runs 15 residues. With V trimmed by 3 bases and J by 4 bases, 4 bases remained unmatched.

The chain employs TRBV28 and TRBJ1-3; D is possibly TRBD1 (6 bases). Germline CDR1 reads MDHEN; CDR2 reads SYDVKM. Trimming shortened V by 6 bases and J by 0 bases, and 18 bases separated the two germline ends. The CDR3 is 17 amino acids. CDR3 loop: CASRFRDGTFSGNTIYF. CDR3 coding DNA: TGTGCCAGCAGGTTTCGGGACGGGACATTCTCTGGAAACACCATATATTTT.